This T cell receptor beta chain originates from a study of T cells in Graves' hyperthyroidism and ophthalmopathy. Study in general: The blood sample was taken at first diagnosis, before treatment began. Findings and limits, study-wide: Blood held most thyroid clonotypes expanded above 0.001 frequency. In the analysis, a 13 V-J model separated ophthalmopathy from stable hyperthyroidism.

The germline V gene encodes CDR1 WSHSY and CDR2 SAAADI. The V and J ends lost 7 bases and 4 bases, in that order; junction bases with no gene match: 5. This CDR3 has 13 residues. Points on this clonotype: Its antigen is not identified.

RNA transcripts served as the template for amplifying TCR beta CDR3 regions. Initially, a first-round RT-PCR of the TCR CDR3 employed the HTBI primer set. TCRdb independently ran MiXCR on the multiplex PCR reads; one entry per CDR3 protein. Among almost 250,000 distinct CDR3 sequences, around 26% were seen once, and the ten largest hold approximately 35%. The specimen sequenced was blood. The receptor was derived from a woman aged 40 to 49 with Graves' ophthalmopathy. V and J are TRBV10-2 and TRBJ2-7; TRBD2 aligns across 9 bases. In DNA, the CDR3 is TGCGCCAGCACGTTGACTAGCGGTTACGAGCAGTACTTC. This codes for CASTLTSGYEQYF.